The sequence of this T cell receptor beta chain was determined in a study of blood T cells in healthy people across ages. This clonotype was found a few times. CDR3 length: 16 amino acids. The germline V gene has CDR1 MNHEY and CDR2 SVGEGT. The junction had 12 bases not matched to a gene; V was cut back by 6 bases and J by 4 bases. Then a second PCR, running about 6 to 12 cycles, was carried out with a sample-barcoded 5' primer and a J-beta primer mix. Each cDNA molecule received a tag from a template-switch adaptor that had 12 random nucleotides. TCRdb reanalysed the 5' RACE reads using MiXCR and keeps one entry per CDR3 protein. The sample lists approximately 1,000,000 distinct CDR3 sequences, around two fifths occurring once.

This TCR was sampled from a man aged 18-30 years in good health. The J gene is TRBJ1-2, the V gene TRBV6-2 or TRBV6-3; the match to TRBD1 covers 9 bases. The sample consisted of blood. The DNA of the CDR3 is TGTGCCAGCAGGTCTGACAGGGGGAAGACGACCTATGGCTACACCTTC. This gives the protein CASRSDRGKTTYGYTF.